This T cell receptor (beta chain) was recovered during a study of cytotoxic CD8 clonotypes in ibrutinib-treated CLL (dated by TCRdb to the early 2020s). With regard to the full study: The cohort was composed of 11 relapsed/refractory and roughly 14 treatment-naive patients; IGHV unmutated status was identified in 17 to 18 patients. The response samples were drawn at a median of around eleven months into treatment, with a range of about 6 to 40 months. An average of 255,043 productive templates and 94,082 productive rearrangements was obtained per sample. Longitudinal samples were available for about 30% of the roughly 86 trial participants. All remission and progressive disease samples were collected while patients were still receiving ibrutinib. Partial responses were observed in some 24 patients and complete responses in 2; after a median follow-up of roughly 62 months, remission was maintained in about 15 patients and progression was observed in roughly twelve. Cryopreserved peripheral blood mononuclear cells were collected before treatment, at response, and at either disease progression or sustained remission.

The CDR3 contains 13 residues, cysteine and phenylalanine counted. Only the CDR3 DNA stays, 39 bases, in frame from base 1. The V end loses 6 bases and the J end loses 9 bases, and a stretch of 15 bases separates them. CDR1 LGHNA and CDR2 YNFKEQ are derived from the germline V gene. Each clonotype received, on average, around 9.6x coverage in deep resolution sequencing performed on a MiSeq, where the target depth lay between 1 in 1 million and 1 in 200,000 T cells. TCR beta libraries were generated with the immunoSEQ hsTCRB Kit. From the authors' description of their analysis: The data were analyzed with ImmunoSEQ Analyzer and ImmunoSEQ Data Assistant, and V, D and J gene assignments followed IMGT definitions. Clonality, with values ranging from 0 to 1, was calculated as one minus the normalized Shannon entropy of productive rearrangement frequencies. Only overrepresented clonotypes making up at least 0.05% of the repertoire of each patient were included in the public clonotype analysis. Approximately 13 age-matched healthy donor repertoires from immuneACCESS served as clonality controls. TCRdb took this table from immuneACCESS and kept in-frame rearrangements with V and J called. Such tables lack part of the clones; where checked against another copy, unresolved V genes explain under half of the gap, and the rest is unexplained. V, J and clone size were drawn from that table, and D and trimming were deduced from the DNA. The table for this sample lists 150,000 to 250,000 clones; around 72% of them were counted only once. Clones ranked in the top ten supply over 10% of the sample.

For this clone: This clone's antigen is unknown. Within one base of it there is no much larger clone, and no base qualities were kept.

Study-wide conclusions, independent of this receptor: An increase in clonality was observed at ibrutinib response, with clonality remaining stable during sustained remission and falling back toward baseline at progression. Baseline clonality exceeded that of age-matched healthy donors and correlated strongly with circulating CD8+ T-cell counts. Sustained-remission and progressing patients did not have matched sampling times, and lymph node repertoires were not examined. Public clonotypes were rare and either shrank or stayed stable during treatment, and the rise in clonality at ibrutinib response reflected expansion of private clonotypes.

The time point tag for this specimen amounts to: approximately 2 years on ibrutinib. For TCR beta library preparation, about 2 micrograms of genomic DNA was extracted from cryopreserved PBMCs. Longitudinal blood samples from CLL patients receiving ibrutinib monotherapy were subjected to high-throughput TCR beta sequencing. The patients took part in an open-label, single-center phase 2 trial of ibrutinib monotherapy. The clonotype originates from a human donor with chronic lymphocytic leukemia. The chain joins TRBV4-2 to TRBJ2-1, and the D gene may be TRBD1, 5 bases matching. The input for sequencing was PBMCs, taken after 24 months of ibrutinib treatment. The nucleotide sequence reads as follows: TGTGCCAGCAGGGGGCCCCCGTCCGGTGAGCAGTTCTTC. The translation is CASRGPPSGEQFF.